This entry is about one T cell receptor beta chain. No antigen is known for it. These data come from a study of cytomegalovirus exposure and HLA in healthy donors. The PCR contained 60 Vbeta and 13 Jbeta primers. Clones were sequenced by immunoSEQ multiplex PCR, and TCRdb holds only the in-frame ones, with some missing. The sample consists of 150,000 to 250,000 clones, around 81% of them appearing once. Whole-study results and caveats: A later examination showed that TCR association rates differed by HLA locus, with DRB1 most and HLA-C fewest. The listing of roughly 160 TCR beta chains classed them as cytomegalovirus-associated.

V was pared by 2 bases and J by 3 bases, with 8 bases between. Germline V CDR1 and CDR2: SGHRS, YFSETQ. The length of the CDR3 is 14 residues. The sample was PBMCs. The clonotype originates from a young man in good health and CMV-seronegative. The chain employs TRBV5-1 and TRBJ1-4; tentative D call: TRBD1 (5 bases). This CDR3 reads CASSFRVANEKLFF. The CDR3 bases are TGCGCCAGCAGCTTCAGGGTTGCTAATGAAAAACTGTTTTTT.